Shown below are 27 T cell receptor beta chains from a single sample sequenced in a study of human T cells and chemical hapten exposure (TCRdb year 2021). Explained via the paper, the time point label denotes: pre-sensitization, week 0. This sample's treatment or condition label indicates: therapeutic diphenylcyclopropenone sensitization with weekly scalp DPC. The library relied on RACE. TCRdb shows the sequencer as NextSeq 500. TCRdb redid the processing of the public reads, applying fastp at Q25 and MiXCR, and retained in-frame beta chains. Identical CDR3 proteins give one entry, which carries the most common genes and DNA. The sample table contains about 290,000 distinct CDR3 sequences; only one count was recorded for around 7.7% of them. The ten top clones hold less than 1.5% of the sample. The sequencing here drew on whole blood, taken in connection with sensitization to the hapten diphenylcyclopropenone (DPC). These receptor sequences come from a man between 18 and 35 years old with alopecia areata. Some clones in this sample may be carry-over from other donors' samples.

This chain connects TRBV7-2 to TRBJ2-4, with 13 bases identical to TRBD2. In germline, CDR1 is SGHTA, CDR2 FQGNSA. J gave up 8 bases and V 1 base, and 8 bases lay outside the gene matches. This CDR3 has 17 amino acids. The CDR3 nucleotides are TGTGCCAGCAGCTTAGGAGGACTAGCGGGGGATCGCGACATTCAGTACTTC. This translates into CASSLGGLAGDRDIQYF.

This rearrangement joins TRBV5-6 to TRBJ2-6; D remains unclear. The length of the CDR3 is 14 residues. CDR1 is SGHDT, CDR2 YYEEEE, per germline. Trimming pared 0 bases from V and 3 bases from J, leaving 4 bases between. CDR3 coding DNA: TGTGCCAGCAGCTTGGCGTTTGGGGCCAACGTCCTGACTTTC. It translates to CASSLAFGANVLTF. The entire variable domain, with the rest obtained from reference TRBV5-6 and TRBJ2-6, is as follows: DAGVTQSPTHLIKTRGQQVTLRCSPKSGHDTVSWYQQALGQGPQFIFQYYEEEERQRGNFPDRFSGHQFPNYSSELNVNALLLGDSALYLCASSLAFGANVLTFGAGSRLTVL.

This clonotype was found a few times. The chain uses TRBV6-4 and TRBJ1-2; TRBD1 might be the D (5 bases). The CDR3 sequence is 15 residues long. Looked up from germline, CDR1 is MRHNA and CDR2 is SNTAGT. V lost 6 bases to trimming and J lost 0 bases, with 14 bases between them. In nucleotides, the CDR3 is TGTGCCAGCAGGGAGAGACAGAGAGCTAACTATGGCTACACCTTC. Its protein product is CASRERQRANYGYTF.

The chain recombines TRBV6-1 with TRBJ2-3; a possible D gene is TRBD1 (6 bases). CDR1 and CDR2 from the germline V gene are MNHNS and SASEGT. Trimming took off 6 bases at V and 7 bases at J, with 26 bases between the two ends. The CDR3 contains 17 residues. CDR3 nucleotides: TGTGCCAGCAGCGACAAACAGGGTGTGTTGATACCCTATACGCAGTATTTT. It translates to CASSDKQGVLIPYTQYF.

This chain links TRBV20-1 with TRBJ1-5; 9 bases match TRBD1. The CDR3 contains 16 residues. J was trimmed by 3 bases and V by 1 base; bases with no gene match: 7. Germline assignment: CDR1 DFQATT and CDR2 SNEGSKA (reference sequence). CDR3 bases: TGCAGTGCTAGAGGTTCACAGGGGGCAATCAATCAGCCCCAGCATTTT. Translated, it gives CSARGSQGAINQPQHF.

In this sample, this clonotype turned up many times. V and J are TRBV12-3 or TRBV12-4 and TRBJ1-1; D is possibly TRBD1 (6 bases). The CDR3 has 13 amino acids. Trimming removed 4 bases from V and 4 bases from J, with 10 bases in between. CDR3 in DNA: TGTGCCAGCAGTTCAACAGGGCTCACTGAAGCTTTCTTT. It encodes CASSSTGLTEAFF.

Ten or more counts support this clonotype. The J gene is TRBJ1-1, the V gene TRBV12-3 or TRBV12-4; D not certain. Trimming pared 4 bases from V and 6 bases from J, leaving 9 bases between. The CDR3 loop spans 12 amino acids. The CDR3 loop is CASSSGSPEAFF. The CDR3 coding sequence is TGTGCCAGCAGTTCGGGCAGTCCTGAAGCTTTCTTT.

Many counts were recorded for this clonotype. This rearrangement joins TRBV10-3 to TRBJ2-2, with 7 positions matching TRBD2. After removal of 8 bases from V and 6 bases from J, the junction contained 9 bases not matched to a gene. This CDR3 is 14 amino acids long. From germline, CDR1 is ENHRY and CDR2 SYGVKD. The CDR3 is CAIGSAGEAGELFF. Written as DNA, the CDR3 is TGTGCCATCGGTTCTGCGGGGGAAGCCGGGGAGCTGTTTTTT.

This clonotype appeared a few times. The chain uses TRBV28 and TRBJ2-5, with a weak D call TRBD2 (6 bases). Trimming took 11 bases from V and 0 from J, leaving 10 bases between them. The CDR3 is made up of 12 amino acids. Germline V lookup: CDR1 MDHEN, CDR2 SYDVKM. The CDR3 coding sequence is TGTGCCGTACGGGACTACCAAGAGACCCAGTACTTC. Its translation is CAVRDYQETQYF.

The table lists this clonotype with many counts. V usage is TRBV6-2 or TRBV6-3 and J usage is TRBJ2-7; tentatively, D is TRBD2 (6 bases). This CDR3 region has 15 residues. The germline CDR1 and CDR2 sequences are MNHEY and SVGEGT. The ends were cut back, 4 bases at V and 3 bases at J, with 16 bases in the middle. This CDR3 reads CASSFPSGGVYEQYF. The CDR3 nucleotides read TGTGCCAGCAGTTTCCCGTCGGGCGGGGTCTACGAGCAGTACTTC.

The chain carries TRBV11-2 and TRBJ2-3; maybe TRBD2 (5 bases). The germline gives CDR1 SGHAT, CDR2 FQNNGV. Trimming took 5 bases from V and 5 from J, leaving 14 bases between them. The length of the CDR3 is 14 residues. CDR3 sequence: CASSPSRTVDTQYF. The CDR3 DNA reads TGTGCCAGCAGCCCCAGCCGGACTGTAGATACGCAGTATTTT. Full variable domain (missing parts from reference TRBV11-2 and TRBJ2-3): EAGVAQSPRYKIIEKRQSVAFWCNPISGHATLYWYQQILGQGPKLLIQFQNNGVVDDSQLPKDRFSAERLKGVDSTLKIQPAKLEDSAVYLCASSPSRTVDTQYFGPGTRLTVL.

About this clonotype itself: The CDR3 does not close with the conserved phenylalanine or tryptophan, likely indicating a read error. The rearrangement uses TRBV7-9 and TRBJ1-1; D is uncertain. CDR1 SEHNR and CDR2 FQNEAQ come from the germline V gene (reference sequence). The CDR3 loop spans 13 amino acids. Trimming removed 3 bases from V and 7 bases from J, with 12 bases in between. CDR3 amino acids: CASSFFERNEAFL. The CDR3 DNA sequence: TGTGCCAGCAGCTTTTTCGAACGGAATGAAGCTTTCCTT.

The sample holds many counts of this clonotype. The V gene is TRBV4-3, the J gene TRBJ1-1; no definite D call. The CDR3 has 13 amino acids. The germline V gene encodes CDR1 LGHNA and CDR2 YSLEER. Trimming removed 1 base at V and 3 bases at J, with 6 bases between. CDR3 DNA: TGCGCCAGCAGCCAAGTTGCGTACACTGAAGCTTTCTTT. Translation: CASSQVAYTEAFF.

V gene TRBV6-2 or TRBV6-3 combines with J gene TRBJ2-2, with D hard to call. The CDR3 spans 9 residues. Trimming took off 8 bases at V and 10 bases at J, with 5 bases between the two ends. CDR1 is MNHEY and CDR2 is SVGEGT in the germline V gene. The CDR3 coding sequence is TGTGCCAGCCCCGAGGAGCTGTTTTTT. It codes for CASPEELFF.

This clonotype was found many times. The rearrangement links TRBV7-6 to TRBJ1-6, with D hard to call. CDR1 is SGHVS and CDR2 is FNYEAQ in the germline V gene. The CDR3 runs 15 residues. V shed 0 bases and J shed 5 bases, with 8 bases lying between them. DNA for the CDR3: TGTGCCAGCAGCTTAGCACCAGCCAATAATTCACCCCTCCACTTT. Protein sequence: CASSLAPANNSPLHF.

V and J are TRBV12-3 or TRBV12-4 and TRBJ2-7; D tentatively fits TRBD1 or TRBD2 (5 bases each). V was cut by 5 bases and J by 0 bases, with 20 bases left in between. The CDR3 is made up of 17 amino acids. Here the CDR3 DNA reads TGTGCCAGCAGTCCGTCGTACTGGGACCGCAGCTCCTACGAGCAGTACTTC. It specifies CASSPSYWDRSSYEQYF.

This clonotype has at least ten counts. V gene TRBV28 combines with J gene TRBJ1-2, with 7 positions matching TRBD1. Germline lookup yields CDR1 MDHEN and CDR2 SYDVKM. The CDR3 is 15 amino acids. V shed 5 bases and J 2 bases; nucleotides not matched to a gene: 8. In nucleotides, the CDR3 is TGTGCCAGCAGTACAATTCGGGACAGCAACTATGGCTACACCTTC. This sequence encodes CASSTIRDSNYGYTF.

The genes are TRBV28 and TRBJ1-2; TRBD1 might be the D (5 bases). Germline V gene data show CDR1 as MDHEN and CDR2 as SYDVKM. This CDR3 is 14 amino acids long. The V and J ends lost 4 bases and 8 bases respectively, with 17 bases between them. The CDR3 sequence is CASSSPGQGLGYTF. In DNA, the CDR3 is TGTGCCAGCAGTTCCCCGGGCCAGGGTCTCGGCTACACCTTC.

This clonotype has a handful of counts. CDR3 nucleotide sequence: TGTGCCAGCTCCCGGACTAGCGGGGAACACGGGGAGCTGTTTTTT. It encodes CASSRTSGEHGELFF. The J gene is TRBJ2-2, the V gene TRBV6-1; TRBD2 matches 12 bases. CDR1 and CDR2 from the germline V gene are MNHNS and SASEGT. The CDR3 sequence is 15 residues long. The V gene end was trimmed by 8 bases and the J gene end by 7 bases; junction bases not matched to a gene: 8.

The chain uses TRBV9 and TRBJ2-2, with D unclear. Trimming took 3 bases from V and 2 from J, leaving 8 bases between them. The CDR3 runs 14 residues. Germline CDR1 and CDR2: SGDLS and YYNGEE. In DNA form, the CDR3 reads TGTGCCAGCAGCGGAGCTGTTAACACCGGGGAGCTGTTTTTT. Protein sequence: CASSGAVNTGELFF.

This clonotype was seen many times. The chain carries TRBV2 and TRBJ1-6; unclear D gene. CDR3 length: 15 residues. Germline V gene lookup returns CDR1 SNHLY and CDR2 FYNNEI. V gave up 7 bases and J gave up 0 bases, with 10 bases separating them. CDR3 amino acids: CASIEASSYNSPLHF. DNA of the CDR3: TGTGCCAGCATCGAGGCGAGCTCCTATAATTCACCCCTCCACTTT.

This clonotype was found many times. The chain recombines TRBV28 with TRBJ1-3; 10 nucleotides agree with TRBD1. The germline gives CDR1 MDHEN, CDR2 SYDVKM. Losses at the gene ends were 4 bases for V and 2 bases for J; bases not matched to a gene: 8. This CDR3 is built from 17 residues. CDR3 bases: TGTGCCAGCAGTTCAATAGGACAGGGGGGAACTGGAAACACCATATATTTT. Residues: CASSSIGQGGTGNTIYF.

This clonotype showed up many times. V usage is TRBV20-1 and J usage is TRBJ1-1; tentative D call: TRBD1 (5 bases). CDR1 is DFQATT and CDR2 is SNEGSKA in the germline V gene (reference sequence). The CDR3 loop spans 12 amino acids. V was cut by 2 bases and J by 1 base, with 5 bases left in between. As DNA, the CDR3 is TGCAGTGCTAGAACAGGGAACACTGAAGCTTTCTTT. Its translation: CSARTGNTEAFF.

The chain joins TRBV6-5 to TRBJ2-5; weak D call: TRBD2 (7 bases). The germline gives CDR1 MNHEY, CDR2 SVGAGI. The CDR3 covers 13 residues. Trimming removed 9 bases at V and 3 bases at J, with 14 bases between. The CDR3 sequence is CASKGGREETQYF. In nucleotides, the CDR3 is TGTGCCAGTAAAGGGGGGAGGGAAGAGACCCAGTACTTC.

This clonotype has more than one count but fewer than ten. The chain has TRBV7-3 and TRBJ1-1; D remains unclear. The CDR3 length is 14 residues. Per germline, CDR1 SGHTA and CDR2 FQGTGA. Trimming removed 1 base from V and 7 bases from J, with 13 bases in between. The CDR3 nucleotides read TGTGCCAGCAGCTTAAGCCCCGCGAGGGATGAAGCTTTCTTT. As protein: CASSLSPARDEAFF.

The chain couples TRBV6-4 to TRBJ1-1; perhaps TRBD1 as D (6 bases). Germline V gene lookup returns CDR1 MRHNA and CDR2 SNTAGT. Trimming shortened V by 0 bases and J by 9 bases, and 11 bases separated the two germline ends. The CDR3 extends over 13 amino acids. The CDR3 sequence: CASSDSSRGQAFF. Written as DNA, the CDR3 is TGTGCCAGCAGTGACTCTAGCCGGGGGCAAGCTTTCTTT.

The chain couples TRBV5-1 to TRBJ1-1; tentative D call: TRBD1 (6 bases). Trimming pared 0 bases from V and 4 bases from J, leaving 22 bases between. The V gene's germline CDR1 is SGHRS and CDR2 YFSETQ. CDR3 length: 18 amino acids. The CDR3 protein is CASSLEVGAGAVGTEAFF. In nucleotides, the CDR3 is TGCGCCAGCAGCTTGGAGGTCGGCGCGGGGGCGGTGGGCACTGAAGCTTTCTTT.